Sequencing of this T cell receptor beta chain was carried out in a study of T cell repertoires in cytomegalovirus infection. Turning to the study itself: From public TCR beta signatures came an indication of both CMV infection and matching HLA type. The study's findings and limits: Cumulated frequencies of public TCR beta families served to identify carriers of CMV plus the relevant HLA.

Unmatched junction bases numbered 10, after V lost 4 bases and J lost 5 bases. Per germline, CDR1 LNHDA and CDR2 SQIVND (reference sequence). The CDR3 runs 16 residues. TCRdb called the reads again in MiXCR, with one record for every CDR3 protein. Among about 57,000 distinct CDR3 sequences listed, 20% to 25% were seen once. Of note for this clonotype: Its specificity is unknown.

V usage is TRBV19 and J usage is TRBJ1-2, with 10 bases aligning to TRBD1. The TCR sequence derives from a human donor in good health (CMV status not recorded). Some clones in this sample may be carry-over from other donors' samples. The specimen comprised CD8+ T cells from cultured PBMCs, sampled from culture after CMV antigen stimulation. DNA for the CDR3: TGTGCCAGTAGTACAGATCCGGGACAGGGGTTTTATGGCTACACCTTC. Residues: CASSTDPGQGFYGYTF.